The sequence of this T cell receptor beta chain was determined in a study of shared clonotypes between healthy human individuals. General study results and limits: Memory subsets generally showed lower estimated richness than naive subsets. Among a handful of donors, approximately 5% of naive CD4 clonotypes were found in common.

Germline V gene lookup returns CDR1 SGHRS and CDR2 YFSETQ. This CDR3 is 18 amino acids long. The V gene lost 4 bases and the J gene lost 4 bases, with 21 bases spanning the gap. Comments on this clone: Its antigen remains unknown.

TCRdb's copy holds only in-frame clones and misses some; the assay was immunoSEQ multiplex PCR. This sample has around 1.6 million clones; nearly 99% occur once, and the top ten carry less than 0.55%. The source is a man younger than 45 in good health. Sequenced input: naive CD4+ T cells sorted from blood. Subset of the sample: CD45RA+ positively selected. V usage is TRBV5-1 and J usage is TRBJ2-6; D perhaps matches TRBD2 (5 bases). CDR3 coding DNA: TGCGCCAGCAGCAAAGAAACTGGACTCGTATCCGGGGCCAACGTCCTGACTTTC. Residues: CASSKETGLVSGANVLTF.